This T cell receptor (beta chain) stems from a study of cytomegalovirus exposure and HLA in healthy donors. This CDR3 spans 13 amino acids. The germline V gene has CDR1 LNHDA and CDR2 SQIVND (reference sequence). Trimming took off 1 base at V and 8 bases at J, with 11 bases between the two ends. This clone was detected only a few times. Primers included in the PCR were 60 Vbeta and 13 Jbeta primers. Using immunoSEQ multiplex PCR, the repertoire was profiled, and TCRdb retains in-frame clones only, with some absent. The repertoire holds around 140,000 clones, with approximately 80% as singletons. Sequencing was done on a sample of PBMCs. The V call is TRBV19, the J call TRBJ1-2; D is possibly TRBD1 (5 bases). The clonotype originates from a woman aged 40 to 50 in good health and CMV-seropositive. Written as DNA, the CDR3 is TGTGCCAGTAGTATAGGTTCCCGGGGGGGCTACACCTTC. Encoded protein: CASSIGSRGGYTF.